Detailed here is one T cell receptor beta chain. This CDR3 has 14 amino acids. The J segment lost 1 base and the V segment lost 5 bases, leaving 0 bases of the junction unmatched. Germline lookup yields CDR1 LGHDT and CDR2 YNNKEL (reference sequence). The authors' processing: Reference gene primer amplification in the assay estimated nucleated cell counts. Some clones are missing from TCRdb's copy, which holds only in-frame ones; the method was immunoSEQ multiplex PCR. V, J and clone size are those of that table, while D and trimming were read from the DNA. The sample has 100,000 to 150,000 clones, over 55% seen once; the top ten hold about 2.2%. The data are from a study of blood T cell repertoires in COVID-19.

V gene TRBV3-1 (or the pseudogene TRBV3-2) combines with J gene TRBJ2-3; 10 bases align to TRBD2. This TCR derives from a woman in her sixties or seventies with acute or convalescent COVID-19. The sample taken for sequencing was peripheral blood. The chain's CDR3 is CASSGLAGTDTQYF. The CDR3 bases are TGTGCCAGCAGCGGACTAGCGGGCACAGATACGCAGTATTTT.